Below are 28 T cell receptor beta chains sequenced from a single sample in a study of blood T cell repertoires in COVID-19. Sequencing used immunoSEQ multiplex PCR; TCRdb keeps in-frame clones, though not all of them. The sample shows 250,000 to 300,000 clones, 86% of them seen only once. The specimen was PBMCs or T cells enriched from blood (not recorded which). The receptors shown here come from a man between 18 and 35 years old who had recovered from COVID-19.

The V and J genes are TRBV7-9 and TRBJ1-4; TRBD1 is a possible D gene (5 bases). CDR1 is SEHNR and CDR2 is FQNEAQ in the germline V gene (reference sequence). The CDR3 is 16 amino acids. V gave up 1 base and J gave up 0 bases, with 9 bases separating them. The CDR3 loop is CASSLGPGPTNEKLFF. The CDR3 region has the DNA TGTGCCAGCAGCTTAGGTCCAGGGCCAACTAATGAAAAACTGTTTTTT.

The chain employs TRBV19 and TRBJ1-1; TRBD1 matches 8 bases. Germline CDR1 LNHDA, CDR2 SQIVND (reference sequence). The CDR3 extends over 14 amino acids. The V gene end was trimmed by 6 bases and the J gene end by 4 bases; junction bases not matched to a gene: 7. The CDR3: CASRQGAPGTEAFF. CDR3 nucleotide sequence: TGTGCCAGTAGGCAGGGGGCGCCGGGCACTGAAGCTTTCTTT.

This sequence joins TRBV5-4 and TRBJ2-7, with 7 bases fitting TRBD1. The CDR3 consists of 13 residues. Trimming cost V 4 bases and J 1 base; bases outside gene matches: 2. The germline V gene has CDR1 SGHNT and CDR2 YYREEE (reference sequence). The CDR3 region is CASSPDRSYEQYF. DNA of the CDR3: TGTGCCAGCAGCCCGGACAGGTCCTACGAGCAGTACTTC.

This clone has more than one count but fewer than ten. The chain links TRBV30 to TRBJ2-1, with a weak D call TRBD2 (5 bases). Trimming stripped 2 bases from V and 8 bases from J, with 13 bases between. This CDR3 is built from 13 residues. The germline gives CDR1 GTSNPN, CDR2 SVGIG (reference sequence). In DNA, the CDR3 is TGTGCCTGGAGTCGCCGGGGTTTCGATGAGCAGTTCTTC. Translation gives CAWSRRGFDEQFF.

In DNA, the CDR3 is TGTGCCAGCACCTACGGGGGGACACACAATCAGCCCCAGCATTTT. Protein sequence: CASTYGGTHNQPQHF. V usage is TRBV28 and J usage is TRBJ1-5; TRBD1 might be the D (6 bases). Deletions cut 7 bases from V and 3 bases from J, with 16 bases between. The CDR3 totals 15 residues. Germline-derived CDR1 and CDR2 are MDHEN and SYDVKM. Combining the CDR3 with reference TRBV28 and TRBJ1-5 gives the whole variable domain DVKVTQSSRYLVKRTGEKVFLECVQDMDHENMFWYRQDPGLGLRLIYFSYDVKMKEKGDIPEGYSVSREKKERFSLILESASTNQTSMYLCASTYGGTHNQPQHFGDGTRLSIL.

The rearrangement links TRBV6-1 to TRBJ1-2; D call uncertain. Germline CDR1 MNHNS, CDR2 SASEGT. The CDR3 has 16 amino acids. V shed 0 bases and J shed 2 bases, with 13 bases lying between them. The CDR3 loop is CASSEAPRTGNYGYTF. In nucleotides, the CDR3 is TGTGCCAGCAGTGAAGCGCCCCGAACGGGGAACTATGGCTACACCTTC.

The chain combines TRBV7-6 with TRBJ1-5, with D perhaps matching TRBD1 (6 bases). The CDR3 consists of 16 residues. The germline V and J ends were trimmed by 6 bases and 1 base, with 16 bases remaining between them. Germline-derived CDR1 and CDR2 are SGHVS and FNYEAQ. This CDR3 is CASRPTGKLSNQPQHF. The CDR3 nucleotides are TGTGCCAGCAGACCCACAGGGAAGTTAAGCAATCAGCCCCAGCATTTT.

The gene calls are TRBV28 and TRBJ1-2; 7 bases fit TRBD1. V lost 6 bases to trimming and J lost 4 bases; unmatched junction nucleotides: 8. This CDR3 is built from 14 residues. Germline lookup yields CDR1 MDHEN and CDR2 SYDVKM. In nucleotides, the CDR3 is TGTGCCAGCAGCCTCATGACAGGGACCTATGGCTACACCTTC. Its translation: CASSLMTGTYGYTF.

About this clone itself: Other DNA sequences in the same sample also yield this CDR3. The V gene is TRBV5-4, the J gene TRBJ1-3, with D possibly matching TRBD1 (5 bases). Trimming took off 4 bases at V and 4 bases at J, with 12 bases between the two ends. Germline lookup yields CDR1 SGHNT and CDR2 YYREEE (reference sequence). The CDR3 is 14 residues long. This chain's CDR3 is CASSLQGSGNTIYF. The CDR3 DNA follows: TGTGCCAGCAGCCTCCAGGGATCCGGAAACACCATATATTTT.

This rearrangement joins TRBV7-2 to TRBJ2-7; D uncertain. Trimming pared 0 bases from V and 1 base from J, leaving 7 bases between. CDR1 and CDR2 (germline): SGHTA, FQGNSA. The CDR3 spans 14 residues. CDR3 bases: TGTGCCAGCAGCTTAGCCCCCAGTTCCTACGAGCAGTACTTC. Translated, it gives CASSLAPSSYEQYF.

This clone has more than one count but fewer than ten. The V gene is TRBV19, the J gene TRBJ1-6; D possibly corresponds to TRBD1 (6 bases). Trimming took 5 bases from V and 13 from J, leaving 24 bases between them. Germline lookup yields CDR1 LNHDA and CDR2 SQIVND (reference sequence). CDR3 size: 16 residues. CDR3 sequence reads: CASSVTALPLRGPLHF. The DNA of the CDR3 is TGTGCCAGTAGTGTAACAGCACTTCCCCTGAGGGGGCCCCTCCACTTT.

This clone was seen only once. This sequence joins TRBV6-5 and TRBJ1-2; 9 bases line up with TRBD1. V dropped 6 bases and J dropped 4; count of bases not matched to a gene: 6. Germline-derived CDR1 and CDR2 are MNHEY and SVGAGI. The CDR3 runs 14 residues. The CDR3 sequence: CASRGGQGGYGYTF. In DNA form, the CDR3 reads TGTGCCAGCAGAGGGGGACAGGGTGGCTATGGCTACACCTTC.

The chain is built from TRBV5-1 and TRBJ2-5; weak D call: TRBD2 (8 bases). CDR1 is SGHRS, CDR2 YFSETQ, per germline. The V and J ends lost 4 bases and 5 bases respectively, with 15 bases between them. This CDR3 is 14 amino acids long. CDR3 in amino acids: CASSPPGGGETQYF. The CDR3 DNA sequence: TGCGCCAGCAGCCCCCCGGGAGGGGGCGAGACCCAGTACTTC.

The chain carries TRBV4-1 and TRBJ1-1; TRBD1 might be the D (5 bases). Trimming shortened V by 1 base and J by 4 bases, and 10 bases separated the two germline ends. The CDR3 runs to 14 residues. Per germline, CDR1 MGHRA and CDR2 YSYEKL. The CDR3 here is CASSQGLGLTEAFF. The CDR3 DNA follows: TGCGCCAGCAGCCAAGGTCTGGGGCTCACTGAAGCTTTCTTT.

The CDR3 DNA reads as TGTGCCAGCAGCTTGACCAACAGGGGCGATGAGCAGTTCTTC. Amino acids: CASSLTNRGDEQFF. This chain links TRBV7-6 with TRBJ2-1; 7 bases match TRBD1. The CDR3 spans 14 residues. The J segment lost 8 bases and the V segment lost 3 bases, leaving 7 bases of the junction unmatched. Per the germline V gene, CDR1 is SGHVS and CDR2 is FNYEAQ. Filled out from reference TRBV7-6 and TRBJ2-1, the complete variable domain reads GAGVSQSPRYKVTKRGQDVALRCDPISGHVSLYWYRQALGQGPEFLTYFNYEAQQDKSGLPNDRFSAERPEGSISTLTIQRTEQRDSAMYRCASSLTNRGDEQFFGPGTRLTVL.

The chain recombines TRBV11-2 with TRBJ2-7; the match to TRBD2 covers 9 bases. This CDR3 is 17 amino acids long. Trimming at V came to 1 base and at J to 0 bases, leaving 7 bases not matched to a gene. CDR1 is SGHAT and CDR2 is FQNNGV in the germline V gene. In nucleotides, the CDR3 is TGTGCCAGCAGCTTAGTGTCTAGCGGGGCGATCTCCTACGAGCAGTACTTC. Translating gives CASSLVSSGAISYEQYF.

V usage is TRBV11-3 and J usage is TRBJ2-1; 9 bases align to TRBD1. Trimming at V came to 5 bases and at J to 13 bases, leaving 15 bases not matched to a gene. The CDR3 extends over 15 amino acids. CDR1 SGHNT and CDR2 YENEEA come from the germline V gene. CDR3 DNA sequence: TGTGCCAGCAGCAAGGACAGGGGCCCTGAAAGGACACAGTTCTTC. It translates to CASSKDRGPERTQFF. Supplemented by reference TRBV11-3 and TRBJ2-1, the full variable domain reads EAGVVQSPRYKIIEKKQPVAFWCNPISGHNTLYWYLQNLGQGPELLIRYENEEAVDDSQLPKDRFSAERLKGVDSTLKIQPAELGDSAVYLCASSKDRGPERTQFFGPGTRLTVL.

The V call is TRBV11-2, the J call TRBJ2-2; possibly TRBD1 for D (6 bases). The germline V and J ends were trimmed by 6 bases and 3 bases, with 14 bases remaining between them. The CDR3 length is 15 residues. CDR1 and CDR2 from the germline V gene are SGHAT and FQNNGV. The CDR3: CASRKGGSDTGELFF. DNA for the CDR3: TGTGCCAGCAGAAAAGGGGGTTCGGACACCGGGGAGCTGTTTTTT.

V is TRBV21-1 and J is TRBJ2-5; the D call of TRBD1 is as the table states it, not checked on the DNA. TRBV21-1 is a known pseudogene. The CDR3 has 15 residues. The CDR3 sequence is CASSKARGRGETQYF. CDR3 nucleotides: TGTGCCAGCAGCAAAGCGAGGGGGCGGGGAGAGACCCAGTACTTC.

The chain has TRBV30 and TRBJ2-5; 11 nucleotides align to TRBD2. Germline values: CDR1 GTSNPN, CDR2 SVGIG (reference sequence). The V and J ends lost 4 bases and 0 bases, in that order; junction bases with no gene match: 4. The CDR3 sequence is 15 residues long. CDR3 residues: CAWNPGLADQETQYF. In DNA form, the CDR3 reads TGTGCCTGGAATCCGGGACTAGCGGACCAAGAGACCCAGTACTTC. The variable domain in full, completed from reference TRBV30 and TRBJ2-5, reads SQTIHQWPATLVQPVGSPLSLECTVEGTSNPNLYWYRQAAGRGLQLLFYSVGIGQISSEVPQNLSASRPQDRQFILSSKKLLLSDSGFYLCAWNPGLADQETQYFGPGTRLLVL.

This clone has a handful of counts. The chain carries TRBV27 and TRBJ2-3, with TRBD1 matching 9 bases. Germline CDR1 MNHEY, CDR2 SMNVEV (reference sequence). V shed 1 base and J 1 base; nucleotides not matched to a gene: 3. The CDR3 contains 16 residues. The chain's CDR3 is CASSLWGDRGTDTQYF. The CDR3 DNA follows: TGTGCCAGCAGTTTATGGGGGGACAGGGGCACAGATACGCAGTATTTT.

The chain is built from TRBV29-1 and TRBJ2-7; the D gene is possibly TRBD2 (5 bases). Trimming cost V 6 bases and J 4 bases, with 10 bases left between them. The CDR3 contains 11 residues. In germline, CDR1 is SQVTM, CDR2 ANQGSEA. As DNA, the CDR3 is TGCAGCGTCCGGGGTGGATACGAGCAGTACTTC. Translation gives CSVRGGYEQYF.

This CDR3 is CASSSNYRGRGYEQYF. The CDR3 DNA sequence: TGTGCCAGCAGCTCGAACTACAGGGGGCGCGGCTACGAGCAGTACTTC. This chain connects TRBV5-5 to TRBJ2-7; 9 bases agree with TRBD1. Germline V gives CDR1 SGHKS, CDR2 YYEKEE (reference sequence). Losses at the gene ends were 3 bases for V and 3 bases for J; bases not matched to a gene: 10. The CDR3 is 16 amino acids.

The J gene is TRBJ1-2, the V gene TRBV19; D might be TRBD1 (5 bases). The CDR3 has 12 residues. Looked up from germline, CDR1 is LNHDA and CDR2 is SQIVND (reference sequence). The germline V and J ends were trimmed by 9 bases and 3 bases, with 11 bases remaining between them. As DNA, the CDR3 is TGTGCCAGCAAAGGGGAATACTATGGCTACACCTTC. Translation gives CASKGEYYGYTF.

This chain links TRBV19 with TRBJ1-2; TRBD1 is a possible D gene (5 bases). V was shortened by 7 bases and J by 0 bases, with 9 bases between the two germline ends. The CDR3 contains 13 residues. Germline values: CDR1 LNHDA, CDR2 SQIVND (reference sequence). The DNA for the CDR3 is TGTGCCAGTATCGGCAGGGCTAACTATGGCTACACCTTC. Encoded protein: CASIGRANYGYTF.

The V gene is TRBV10-3, the J gene TRBJ2-1, with 9 bases fitting TRBD2. In germline, CDR1 is ENHRY, CDR2 SYGVKD. CDR3 length equals 13 residues. With V trimmed by 10 bases and J by 7 bases, 8 bases remained unmatched. DNA of the CDR3: TGTGCCACCTTAGCGGGAGCACGGAATGAGCAGTTCTTC. Protein: CATLAGARNEQFF.

The chain recombines TRBV30 with TRBJ2-6; maybe TRBD2 (6 bases). This CDR3 is built from 16 residues. Trimming stripped 3 bases from V and 2 bases from J, with 14 bases between. Germline V gives CDR1 GTSNPN, CDR2 SVGIG (reference sequence). CDR3 protein: CAWSPVWGAGANVLTF. CDR3 sequence (DNA): TGTGCCTGGAGCCCCGTTTGGGGGGCTGGGGCCAACGTCCTGACTTTC. Based on the CDR3 plus reference TRBV30 and TRBJ2-6, the full variable domain is SQTIHQWPATLVQPVGSPLSLECTVEGTSNPNLYWYRQAAGRGLQLLFYSVGIGQISSEVPQNLSASRPQDRQFILSSKKLLLSDSGFYLCAWSPVWGAGANVLTFGAGSRLTVL.

J is TRBJ2-5 and V is TRBV7-9; TRBD1 might be the D (6 bases). Per germline, CDR1 SEHNR and CDR2 FQNEAQ (reference sequence). Trimming shortened V by 5 bases and J by 5 bases, and 15 bases separated the two germline ends. The CDR3 length is 14 residues. CDR3 in DNA: TGTGCCAGCAGCATCAGGGGTATCGTGGAGACCCAGTACTTC. The encoded protein is CASSIRGIVETQYF. Looking up the rest from reference TRBV7-9 and TRBJ2-5 gives the full variable domain: DTGVSQNPRHKITKRGQNVTFRCDPISEHNRLYWYRQTLGQGPEFLTYFQNEAQLEKSRLLSDRFSAERPKGSFSTLEIQRTEQGDSAMYLCASSIRGIVETQYFGPGTRLLVL.